The next 16 T cell receptor beta chains were all read from a single sample in a study of blood T cell repertoires in COVID-19. Data came from immunoSEQ multiplex PCR; TCRdb stores just in-frame clones and leaves some out. This sample has about 340,000 clones, with approximately 86% found just once. The sample taken for sequencing was peripheral blood. These receptor sequences come from a woman aged 55-69 years with COVID-19, enrolled during active disease.

The chain combines TRBV2 with TRBJ2-2, with D maybe TRBD1 (6 bases). The CDR3 contains 14 residues. The germline V gene has CDR1 SNHLY and CDR2 FYNNEI. V lost 8 bases and J lost 1, with 11 bases in between. CDR3 sequence (DNA): TGTGCCAGCCAGACAGGCTGGAACACCGGGGAGCTGTTTTTT. This translates into CASQTGWNTGELFF.

The chain couples TRBV29-1 to TRBJ1-4, with D uncertain. V was cut by 7 bases and J by 4 bases, with 10 bases left in between. Germline lookup yields CDR1 SQVTM and CDR2 ANQGSEA. This CDR3 has 12 amino acids. In nucleotides, the CDR3 is TGCAGCGCCGCCGGTGGTAATGAAAAACTGTTTTTT. The encoded protein is CSAAGGNEKLFF. The variable domain in full, with the rest retrieved from reference TRBV29-1 and TRBJ1-4, is SAVISQKPSRDICQRGTSLTIQCQVDSQVTMMFWYRQQPGQSLTLIATANQGSEATYESGFVIDKFPISRPNLTFSTLTVSNMSPEDSSIYLCSAAGGNEKLFFGSGTQLSVL.

This chain joins TRBV11-3 and TRBJ1-6; 9 bases line up with TRBD1. CDR3 length: 16 residues. With V trimmed by 5 bases and J by 0 bases, 2 bases remained unmatched. Germline V gene sequence: CDR1 SGHNT, CDR2 YENEEA. The CDR3 loop reads CASSGTGSSYNSPLHF. The DNA for the CDR3 is TGTGCCAGCAGCGGGACAGGGAGCTCCTATAATTCACCCCTCCACTTT.

The V and J genes are TRBV7-6 and TRBJ1-4; TRBD1 aligns across 8 bases. The CDR3 loop spans 15 amino acids. The germline gives CDR1 SGHVS, CDR2 FNYEAQ. The J segment lost 3 bases and the V segment lost 4 bases, leaving 4 bases of the junction unmatched. CDR3 loop: CASSSGQGPNEKLFF. The CDR3 DNA reads as TGTGCCAGCAGCTCCGGACAGGGCCCTAATGAAAAACTGTTTTTT.

The V and J genes are TRBV6-4 and TRBJ2-2, with D perhaps matching TRBD2 (5 bases). CDR1 is MRHNA, CDR2 SNTAGT, per germline. This CDR3 is built from 13 residues. Trimming took 5 bases from V and 7 from J, leaving 11 bases between them. Written as DNA, the CDR3 is TGTGCCAGCAGTTACGACGGGGACGGGGAGCTGTTTTTT. Protein product: CASSYDGDGELFF.

This chain links TRBV7-2 with TRBJ1-2, with D unclear. The CDR3 spans 11 residues. Between the trimmed V and J ends, which lost 5 bases and 4 bases, there was a span of 5 bases. Germline V lookup: CDR1 SGHTA, CDR2 FQGNSA. The CDR3 DNA follows: TGTGCCAGCAGCCCAGTCTATGGCTACACCTTC. As protein: CASSPVYGYTF.

The V and J genes are TRBV11-3 and TRBJ2-7, with D unresolved. This CDR3 has 14 residues. In germline, CDR1 is SGHNT, CDR2 YENEEA. The V end was cut by 3 bases, the J end by 7 bases, with 16 bases between. CDR3 region: CASSFSHEVLEQYF. The CDR3 DNA follows: TGTGCCAGCAGCTTCAGCCACGAGGTGTTAGAGCAGTACTTC. Based on the CDR3 plus reference TRBV11-3 and TRBJ2-7, the full variable domain is EAGVVQSPRYKIIEKKQPVAFWCNPISGHNTLYWYLQNLGQGPELLIRYENEEAVDDSQLPKDRFSAERLKGVDSTLKIQPAELGDSAVYLCASSFSHEVLEQYFGPGTRLTVT.

V is TRBV3-1 (or the pseudogene TRBV3-2) and J is TRBJ1-2; D call uncertain. V lost 0 bases, J lost 8 bases, and 10 bases lay in between. Looked up from germline, CDR1 is LGHDT and CDR2 is YNNKEL (reference sequence). This CDR3 has 13 amino acids. The CDR3 loop reads CASSQDGLRGYTF. The CDR3 DNA reads TGTGCCAGCAGCCAAGATGGCCTCCGAGGCTACACCTTC.

The chain links TRBV30 to TRBJ1-2; D ambiguous. Germline V gene lookup returns CDR1 GTSNPN and CDR2 SVGIG (reference sequence). This CDR3 has 13 amino acids. Deletions cut 3 bases from V and 5 bases from J, with 13 bases between. The CDR3 sequence is CAWREGPGYGYTF. In DNA, the CDR3 is TGTGCCTGGAGGGAAGGGCCGGGGTATGGCTACACCTTC.

V gene TRBV6-1 combines with J gene TRBJ2-1, with 7 bases matching TRBD1. The germline gives CDR1 MNHNS, CDR2 SASEGT. The CDR3 extends over 19 amino acids. V trimming: 0 bases; J trimming: 9 bases; junction bases outside the gene matches: 20. The CDR3 is CASSEADLQTGIGMGEQFF. The DNA of the CDR3 is TGTGCCAGCAGTGAAGCGGACCTCCAGACAGGGATCGGGATGGGTGAGCAGTTCTTC.

The CDR3: CASSPEVSHQETQYF. CDR3 nucleotide sequence: TGTGCCAGCAGCCCGGAGGTGAGCCACCAAGAGACCCAGTACTTC. This chain links TRBV3-1 (or the pseudogene TRBV3-2) with TRBJ2-5; tentatively, D is TRBD2 (5 bases). The V end was cut by 4 bases, the J end by 0 bases, with 12 bases between. The CDR3 length is 15 residues. CDR1 and CDR2 (germline): LGHDT, YNNKEL (reference sequence).

The chain employs TRBV6-5 and TRBJ1-1; 7 bases fit TRBD1. CDR3 length equals 14 residues. V lost 8 bases, J lost 3 bases, and 9 bases stayed unmatched. The germline CDR1 and CDR2 sequences are MNHEY and SVGAGI. CDR3 loop: CASGRDRRYTEAFF. The CDR3 coding sequence is TGTGCCAGCGGTCGGGACAGAAGGTACACTGAAGCTTTCTTT.

This rearrangement joins TRBV10-3 to TRBJ1-1, with D tentatively TRBD1 (6 bases). The CDR3 totals 13 residues. Trimming shortened V by 10 bases and J by 0 bases, and 12 bases separated the two germline ends. Germline V gives CDR1 ENHRY, CDR2 SYGVKD. CDR3 amino acids: CATKQGLNTEAFF. The DNA of the CDR3 is TGTGCCACCAAACAGGGATTGAACACTGAAGCTTTCTTT.

The chain uses TRBV6-6 and TRBJ2-7, with a possible D match to TRBD1 (6 bases). This CDR3 has 13 residues. V lost 2 bases and J lost 2, with 7 bases in between. Germline lookup yields CDR1 MNHNY and CDR2 SVGAGI (reference sequence). Written as DNA, the CDR3 is TGTGCCAGCAGTTACGAGGGGGCCTACGAGCAGTACTTC. Translated: CASSYEGAYEQYF.

The V call is TRBV6-6, the J call TRBJ2-5, with TRBD1 matching over 9 bases. Germline CDR1 MNHNY, CDR2 SVGAGI (reference sequence). CDR3 size: 17 residues. The V segment lost 5 bases and the J segment 5 bases; nucleotides outside the gene matches: 15. For the CDR3, the DNA is TGTGCCAGCAGTCCCTCCACGGGACAGGGTCTGAGGGAGACCCAGTACTTC. The encoded protein is CASSPSTGQGLRETQYF.

This clone was counted once. CDR3 in DNA: TGTGCCAGCAGCCAGAGGACAGGTCTCTACGAGCAGTACTTC. It specifies CASSQRTGLYEQYF. The genes are TRBV14 and TRBJ2-7; 7 nucleotides line up with TRBD1. V lost 3 bases to trimming and J lost 3 bases; unmatched junction nucleotides: 5. The germline V gene has CDR1 SGHDN and CDR2 FVKESK. This CDR3 region has 14 residues.